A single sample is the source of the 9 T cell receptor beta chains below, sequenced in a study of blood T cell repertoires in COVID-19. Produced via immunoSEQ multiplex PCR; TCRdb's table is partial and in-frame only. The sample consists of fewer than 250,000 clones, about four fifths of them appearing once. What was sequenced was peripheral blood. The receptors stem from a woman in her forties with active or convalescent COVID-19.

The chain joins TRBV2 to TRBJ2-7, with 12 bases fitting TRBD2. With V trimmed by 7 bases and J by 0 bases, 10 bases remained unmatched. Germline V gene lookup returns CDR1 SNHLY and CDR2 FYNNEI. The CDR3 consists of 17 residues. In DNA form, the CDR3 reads TGTGCCAGCACTCGGACTAGCGGGACGGGATTCTCCTACGAGCAGTACTTC. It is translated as CASTRTSGTGFSYEQYF.

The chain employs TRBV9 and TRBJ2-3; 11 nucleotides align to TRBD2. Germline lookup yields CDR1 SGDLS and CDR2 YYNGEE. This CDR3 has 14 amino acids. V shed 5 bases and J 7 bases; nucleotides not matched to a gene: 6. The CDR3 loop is CASRPTSGNNTQYF. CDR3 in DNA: TGTGCCAGCAGACCGACTAGCGGGAATAATACGCAGTATTTT. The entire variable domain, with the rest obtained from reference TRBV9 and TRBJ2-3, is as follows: DSGVTQTPKHLITATGQRVTLRCSPRSGDLSVYWYQQSLDQGLQFLIQYYNGEERAKGNILERFSAQQFPDLHSELNLSSLELGDSALYFCASRPTSGNNTQYFGPGTRLTVL.

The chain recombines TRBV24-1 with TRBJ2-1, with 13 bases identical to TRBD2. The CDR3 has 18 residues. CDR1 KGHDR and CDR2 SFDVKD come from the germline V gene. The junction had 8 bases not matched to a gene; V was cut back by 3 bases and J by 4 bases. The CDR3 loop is CATSDLNKGLAGYNEQFF. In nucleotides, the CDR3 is TGTGCCACCAGTGATCTCAACAAGGGACTAGCGGGATACAATGAGCAGTTCTTC.

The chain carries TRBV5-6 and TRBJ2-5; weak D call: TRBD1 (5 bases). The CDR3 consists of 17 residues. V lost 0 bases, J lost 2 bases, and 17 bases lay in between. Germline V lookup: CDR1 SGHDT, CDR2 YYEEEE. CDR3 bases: TGTGCCAGCAGCTTGGATACGTGGGCAGGGTCACAAGAGACCCAGTACTTC. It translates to CASSLDTWAGSQETQYF.

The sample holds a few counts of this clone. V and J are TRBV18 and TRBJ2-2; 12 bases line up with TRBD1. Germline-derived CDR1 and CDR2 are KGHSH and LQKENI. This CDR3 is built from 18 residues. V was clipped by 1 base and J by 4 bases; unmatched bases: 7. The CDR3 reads CASSPRGTGGPGTGELFF. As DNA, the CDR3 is TGTGCCAGCTCACCACGAGGGACAGGGGGCCCGGGCACCGGGGAGCTGTTTTTT.

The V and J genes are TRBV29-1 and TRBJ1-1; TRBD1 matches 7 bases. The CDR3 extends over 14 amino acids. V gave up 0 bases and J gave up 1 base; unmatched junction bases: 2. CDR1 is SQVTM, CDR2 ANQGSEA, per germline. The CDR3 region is CSVEDRTGNTEAFF. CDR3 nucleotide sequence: TGCAGCGTTGAAGATAGGACAGGGAACACTGAAGCTTTCTTT.

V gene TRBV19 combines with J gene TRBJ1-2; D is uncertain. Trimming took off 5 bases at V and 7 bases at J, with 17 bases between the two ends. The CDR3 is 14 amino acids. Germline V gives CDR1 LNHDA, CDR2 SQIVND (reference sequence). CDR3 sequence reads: CASSLLEPLIGYTF. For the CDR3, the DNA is TGTGCCAGTAGTCTATTGGAGCCACTGATTGGCTACACCTTC.

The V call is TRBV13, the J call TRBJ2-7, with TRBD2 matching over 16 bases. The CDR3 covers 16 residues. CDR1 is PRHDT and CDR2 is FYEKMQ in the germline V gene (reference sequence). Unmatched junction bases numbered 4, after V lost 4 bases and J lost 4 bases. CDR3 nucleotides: TGTGCCAGCAGCTCGGGACTAGCGGGAGGGCCGTACGAGCAGTACTTC. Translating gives CASSSGLAGGPYEQYF.

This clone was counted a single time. CDR3 bases: TGTGCCAGCTCAAGGGGCGCAGAGACCCAGTACTTC. Its translation: CASSRGAETQYF. The chain joins TRBV18 to TRBJ2-5; tentatively, D is TRBD1 (5 bases). This CDR3 region has 12 residues. V dropped 5 bases and J dropped 4 bases, with 8 bases sitting between them. Germline CDR1 is KGHSH and CDR2 is LQKENI.